This is a list of T cell receptor beta chains from one sample in a study of blood T cell repertoires in COVID-19. TCRdb's copy holds only in-frame clones and misses some; the assay was immunoSEQ multiplex PCR. The sample has some 530,000 clones, 75% to 90% seen once; the top ten hold approximately 8%. The sample was PBMCs or T cells enriched from blood (not recorded which). These receptors were taken from an older woman who had recovered from COVID-19. Each CDR3 is given with its conserved first and last residue.

TRBV5-1,TRBJ1-4,CASSLDRVATNEKLFF
TRBV4-1,TRBJ2-1,CASSPGQLSGEQFF
TRBV11-2,TRBJ1-1,CASSLVGRGTEAFF
TRBV30,TRBJ2-3,CASRTSGGVSTQYF
TRBV5-1,TRBJ2-1,CASSLLVSGWDEQFF
TRBV6-5,TRBJ1-1,CASRMTGGNTEAFF
TRBV6-6,TRBJ1-2,CASSYSTNYGYTF
TRBV23-1,TRBJ1-1,CASSIRRRRRDTEAFF
TRBV6-5,TRBJ1-1,CASGPYRNTEAFF
TRBV9,TRBJ2-5,CASSVGQGQETQYF
TRBV18,TRBJ1-4,CASSLTGGTNEKLFF
TRBV19,TRBJ1-1,CASSTRTGQTEAFF
TRBV18,TRBJ1-1,CASSPYPVNTEAFF
TRBV30,TRBJ1-5,CAWSVGEDQPQHF
TRBV24-1,TRBJ1-2,CATSGAGGYGYTF
TRBV3-1/TRBV3-2,TRBJ1-1,CASSALGVNTEAFF
TRBV2,TRBJ1-3,CASSGTLGNTIYF
TRBV5-1,TRBJ2-7,CASSKEPGLAGEYEQYF